Below, 24 T cell receptor beta chains from the same sample are listed, as sequenced in a study of graft-versus-host responses after intestinal transplantation. What these receptors recognize is not known. Method: immunoSEQ multiplex PCR; TCRdb's copy keeps in-frame clones and lacks some. The table lists 120,000 or so clones, approximately 92% of them singletons, with approximately 0.49% in the top ten. Sequenced material: unstimulated CD8+ T cells sorted from spleen or lymph node cells, taken before intestinal transplant. These receptors were taken from a human donor who received an intestinal transplant.

This clone was observed a few times. CDR3 bases: TGTGCCAGCAGCTCGTGGACTAGCGGGAGCTCCTACGAGCAGTACTTC. Protein: CASSSWTSGSSYEQYF. This chain links TRBV7-8 with TRBJ2-7, with 13 bases that match TRBD2. The CDR3 runs to 16 residues. Germline loops: CDR1 SGHVS, CDR2 FQNEAQ. The junction had 3 bases not matched to a gene; V was cut back by 4 bases and J by 0 bases. Full variable domain (rest looked up from reference TRBV7-8 and TRBJ2-7): GAGVSQSPRYKVAKRGQDVALRCDPISGHVSLFWYQQALGQGPEFLTYFQNEAQLDKSGLPSDRFFAERPEGSVSTLKIQRTQQEDSAVYLCASSSWTSGSSYEQYFGPGTRLTVT.

The chain recombines TRBV5-1 with TRBJ1-2, with D possibly TRBD1 on 5 matching bases. V dropped 3 bases and J dropped 1 base, with 7 bases sitting between them. Germline V gene lookup returns CDR1 SGHRS and CDR2 YFSETQ. The CDR3 runs to 13 residues. The CDR3 sequence: CASSWGGNYGYTF. CDR3 in DNA: TGCGCCAGCAGCTGGGGGGGTAACTATGGCTACACCTTC.

A single count supports this clone. The same CDR3 can be traced to other DNA sequences in this sample. The V call is TRBV11-2, the J call TRBJ1-2; D possibly corresponds to TRBD1 (6 bases). Germline CDR1 is SGHAT and CDR2 is FQNNGV. Trimming removed 5 bases from V and 3 bases from J, with 10 bases in between. The CDR3 extends over 13 amino acids. CDR3 loop: CASSLGGDYGYTF. The CDR3 DNA follows: TGTGCCAGCAGCCTAGGGGGGGACTATGGCTACACCTTC.

Only one count was recorded for this clone. The gene calls are TRBV27 and TRBJ2-5; D not resolved. V was shortened by 5 bases and J by 7 bases, with 17 bases between the two germline ends. CDR1 MNHEY and CDR2 SMNVEV come from the germline V gene (reference sequence). CDR3 length equals 14 residues. The CDR3, as DNA: TGTGCCAGCAGTCCACCAGGTGGCTTGGGGACCCAGTACTTC. Protein sequence: CASSPPGGLGTQYF.

This clone was detected only once. Written as DNA, the CDR3 is TGTGCCAGCAGTTACATGGGGATCACTGAAGCTTTCTTT. Translation: CASSYMGITEAFF. The chain carries TRBV6-5 and TRBJ1-1; the D is unclear. The CDR3 is made up of 13 amino acids. CDR1 MNHEY and CDR2 SVGAGI come from the germline V gene. Trimming pared 2 bases from V and 4 bases from J, leaving 8 bases between.

The genes are TRBV6-5 and TRBJ1-6; 8 positions match TRBD1. J lost 6 bases, V lost 2 bases, and 6 bases had no gene match. CDR3 length: 16 amino acids. Germline V gene lookup returns CDR1 MNHEY and CDR2 SVGAGI. The CDR3 loop reads CASSYGGTGANSPLHF. The DNA for the CDR3 is TGTGCCAGCAGTTACGGAGGGACAGGAGCTAATTCACCCCTCCACTTT.

The chain employs TRBV21-1 and TRBJ2-1; TRBD2 is taken as the D call from the table, unchecked against the DNA. TRBV21-1 is reported as a pseudogene. The CDR3 loop spans 10 amino acids. The CDR3 nucleotides read TGTGCCAGCACTCAGCGGGAGCAGTTCTTC. Translating it yields CASTQREQFF.

The gene calls are TRBV5-1 and TRBJ2-1; D is undetermined. Trimming took 5 bases from V and 7 from J, leaving 10 bases between them. Germline-derived CDR1 and CDR2 are SGHRS and YFSETQ. This CDR3 contains 12 residues. Written as DNA, the CDR3 is TGCGCCAGCAGGTTAGAACGGAATGAGCAGTTCTTC. Translation gives CASRLERNEQFF.

The chain carries TRBV4-2 and TRBJ2-7; TRBD2 matches at 16 bases. V was clipped by 2 bases and J by 12 bases; unmatched bases: 13. The germline V gene encodes CDR1 LGHNA and CDR2 YNFKEQ. CDR3 length: 17 residues. CDR3 sequence reads: CASSQTTGTSGRAGLYF. The CDR3 region has the DNA TGTGCCAGCAGCCAAACAACCGGGACTAGCGGGAGGGCAGGTCTGTACTTC.

This chain uses TRBV4-1 with TRBJ1-1; the D gene is possibly TRBD1 (5 bases). CDR1 and CDR2 (germline): MGHRA, YSYEKL. Trimming left V 4 bases short and J 0 bases short, with 9 bases between. The CDR3 totals 14 residues. The DNA of the CDR3 is TGCGCCAGCAGCCCAGGGATATTGAACACTGAAGCTTTCTTT. Protein product: CASSPGILNTEAFF.

The chain is built from TRBV5-4 and TRBJ2-7, with 11 bases identical to TRBD2. V shed 4 bases and J 4 bases; nucleotides not matched to a gene: 7. This CDR3 is 15 amino acids long. CDR1 SGHNT and CDR2 YYREEE come from the germline V gene (reference sequence). The CDR3 region has the DNA TGTGCCAGCAGCCCGATAGCGGGAGGGCCTTACGAGCAGTACTTC. This encodes CASSPIAGGPYEQYF.

On this clone: Other DNA sequences from this sample encode an identical CDR3 as well. The V gene is TRBV9, the J gene TRBJ2-1; 11 nucleotides match TRBD2. Germline assignment: CDR1 SGDLS and CDR2 YYNGEE. The CDR3 contains 15 residues. V shed 4 bases and J 7 bases; nucleotides not matched to a gene: 7. The CDR3 region has the DNA TGTGCCAGCAGCCAAACAGGGACTAGCGGTAATGAGCAGTTCTTC. This gives the protein CASSQTGTSGNEQFF.

This chain joins TRBV11-2 and TRBJ2-7; TRBD1 agrees at 8 bases. Losses at the gene ends were 6 bases for V and 4 bases for J; bases not matched to a gene: 11. The CDR3 spans 15 residues. Germline CDR1 and CDR2: SGHAT and FQNNGV. In DNA, the CDR3 is TGTGCCAGCAGTGAGGTTACAGGGGGTGTATACGAGCAGTACTTC. It yields the protein CASSEVTGGVYEQYF.

The genes are TRBV6-5 and TRBJ2-3; tentative D call: TRBD1 (6 bases). Germline V lookup: CDR1 MNHEY, CDR2 SVGAGI. CDR3 size: 13 residues. V was shortened by 2 bases and J by 6 bases, with 9 bases between the two germline ends. In DNA, the CDR3 is TGTGCCAGCAGTTACGCTCAGGGGGATACGCAGTATTTT. It encodes CASSYAQGDTQYF.

The chain joins TRBV29-1 to TRBJ2-3; 7 bases match TRBD2. From germline, CDR1 is SQVTM and CDR2 ANQGSEA. The CDR3 totals 15 residues. J was trimmed by 6 bases and V by 5 bases; bases with no gene match: 14. In nucleotides, the CDR3 is TGCAGCGTTCGGGGCGGGCGGGGGAATGCGGATACGCAGTATTTT. Its translation is CSVRGGRGNADTQYF.

The rearrangement links TRBV19 to TRBJ2-1; possibly TRBD2 for D (5 bases). V lost 2 bases to trimming and J lost 4 bases, with 12 bases between them. There are 15 residues in the CDR3. Germline CDR1 LNHDA, CDR2 SQIVND (reference sequence). CDR3 protein: CASSILADVYNEQFF. CDR3 nucleotides: TGTGCCAGTAGTATACTAGCAGATGTTTACAATGAGCAGTTCTTC.

This rearrangement joins TRBV10-3 to TRBJ2-1; D is uncertain. CDR1 is ENHRY, CDR2 SYGVKD, per germline. The CDR3 is 14 amino acids. Trimming took off 0 bases at V and 7 bases at J, with 10 bases between the two ends. CDR3: CAISESFSGNEQFF. DNA for the CDR3: TGTGCCATCAGTGAGTCTTTTTCCGGGAATGAGCAGTTCTTC.

This clone appeared a single time. The chain has TRBV11-2 and TRBJ2-1; D gene uncertain. V dropped 1 base and J dropped 6 bases, with 4 bases sitting between them. The germline gives CDR1 SGHAT, CDR2 FQNNGV. CDR3 size: 12 residues. CDR3 nucleotides: TGTGCCAGCAGCTTAGTCCCCAATGAGCAGTTCTTC. Residues: CASSLVPNEQFF.

The J gene is TRBJ2-7, the V gene TRBV11-2; TRBD2 agrees at 10 bases. V lost 5 bases to trimming and J lost 2 bases; unmatched junction nucleotides: 6. Looked up from germline, CDR1 is SGHAT and CDR2 is FQNNGV. The CDR3 extends over 15 amino acids. The CDR3 is CASSKSSGRAYEQYF. CDR3 DNA: TGTGCCAGCAGCAAATCAAGCGGGAGGGCCTACGAGCAGTACTTC.

V usage is TRBV9 and J usage is TRBJ2-7, with 8 bases matching TRBD1. The CDR3 sequence is 15 residues long. Trimming at V came to 3 bases and at J to 0 bases, leaving 5 bases not matched to a gene. Per germline, CDR1 SGDLS and CDR2 YYNGEE. CDR3 bases: TGTGCCAGCAGCGCGGGGACAGGCGACTCCTACGAGCAGTACTTC. Its translation: CASSAGTGDSYEQYF.

This chain links TRBV7-9 with TRBJ2-1, with 7 bases lining up with TRBD2. The CDR3 has 18 amino acids. Germline V lookup: CDR1 SEHNR, CDR2 FQNEAQ (reference sequence). V shed 2 bases and J 5 bases; nucleotides not matched to a gene: 15. CDR3 protein: CASSLTDPGRASHNEQFF. CDR3 bases: TGTGCCAGCAGCTTAACCGACCCTGGGAGGGCCAGCCACAATGAGCAGTTCTTC.

J is TRBJ2-2 and V is TRBV25-1; perhaps D is TRBD1 or TRBD2 (5 bases each). The CDR3 totals 15 residues. Germline loops: CDR1 MGHDK, CDR2 SYGVNS. Trimming took off 3 bases at V and 6 bases at J, with 14 bases between the two ends. CDR3 DNA sequence: TGTGCCAGCAGTGAGATGGGGGTAGACGCCGGGGAGCTGTTTTTT. This sequence encodes CASSEMGVDAGELFF.

This chain links TRBV6-5 with TRBJ2-1; the match to TRBD2 covers 9 bases. The trim removed 7 bases at V and 3 bases at J, leaving 7 bases unmatched. The CDR3 length is 15 residues. The V gene's germline CDR1 is MNHEY and CDR2 SVGAGI. The CDR3 DNA is TGTGCCAGCAAGACTAGCGGACCAAACTACAATGAGCAGTTCTTC. This encodes CASKTSGPNYNEQFF.

The chain links TRBV30 to TRBJ1-4; D not certain. Germline V gives CDR1 GTSNPN, CDR2 SVGIG (reference sequence). CDR3 length equals 14 residues. V shed 0 bases and J shed 5 bases, with 10 bases lying between them. CDR3 sequence: CAWSVDFPNEKLFF. In DNA, the CDR3 is TGTGCCTGGAGTGTGGACTTCCCCAATGAAAAACTGTTTTTT.